The sequence of this T cell receptor (beta chain) was determined in a study of tumor and adjacent non-tumor tissue in lung cancer. Study in general: Patients were aged about 31 to 85, fewer than twelve men and about 5 women, stage I to III.

The library came from three nested PCR rounds adapted from ARM-PCR protocols. TCRdb fed the multiplex PCR reads into MiXCR, producing one record per CDR3 protein. The sample has 40,000 to 60,000 distinct CDR3 sequences, around 64% seen once. RNA was extracted from bulk tissue without any cell sorting. More than 3 cm separated this lung sample from the edge of the tumor. As regards this clonotype: Because the CDR3 is missing its conserved closing phenylalanine or tryptophan, this is likely a read error.

Germline CDR1 MNHNS, CDR2 SASEGT. CDR3 size: 13 residues. V was pared by 2 bases and J by 1 base, with 5 bases between. The sequence was collected from a woman in her seventies with non-small cell lung cancer. Input material: distant non-tumor lung tissue. This chain links TRBV6-1 with TRBJ1-1; D is uncertain. The CDR3 here is CASSESGNTEAFL. Written as DNA, the CDR3 is TGTGCCAGCAGTGAATCAGGGAACACTGAAGCTTTCCTT.